One and the same sample provided the 32 T cell receptor beta chains below, sequenced in a study of blood T cell repertoires in COVID-19. Using immunoSEQ multiplex PCR, the repertoire was profiled, and TCRdb retains in-frame clones only, with some absent. The sample records 250,000 to 300,000 clones, over 70% being singletons. The sequencing sample was made of peripheral blood. Every receptor here comes from a man at least 80 years old with acute or convalescent COVID-19.

The genes are TRBV10-3 and TRBJ2-1; D uncertain. Germline-derived CDR1 and CDR2 are ENHRY and SYGVKD. The CDR3 sequence is 13 residues long. V was trimmed by 0 bases and J by 7 bases, leaving 7 bases between them. The chain's CDR3 is CAISESMENEQFF. CDR3 bases: TGTGCCATCAGTGAGTCGATGGAGAATGAGCAGTTCTTC.

The rearrangement links TRBV30 to TRBJ1-6; D remains unclear. The CDR3 totals 11 residues. The germline V and J ends were trimmed by 5 bases and 8 bases, with 7 bases remaining between them. The germline V gene has CDR1 GTSNPN and CDR2 SVGIG (reference sequence). The CDR3 bases are TGTGCCTGGGGTACGGATTCACCCCTCCACTTT. This translates into CAWGTDSPLHF.

The chain uses TRBV27 and TRBJ2-7; D call uncertain. Germline V gives CDR1 MNHEY, CDR2 SMNVEV (reference sequence). The V end lost 3 bases, the J end lost 0 bases, and 6 bases lay between the germline ends. The CDR3 consists of 13 residues. The CDR3 loop reads CASSFLSSYEQYF. CDR3 nucleotides: TGTGCCAGCAGTTTCCTTTCCTCCTACGAGCAGTACTTC.

The rearrangement joins TRBV5-1 to TRBJ2-3; the D is unclear. V was pared by 4 bases and J by 5 bases, with 8 bases between. Germline-derived CDR1 and CDR2 are SGHRS and YFSETQ. CDR3 length: 12 residues. The DNA for the CDR3 is TGCGCCAGCAGCAATTCACAAGATACGCAGTATTTT. Translated, it gives CASSNSQDTQYF.

This chain links TRBV2 with TRBJ1-2; 7 nucleotides line up with TRBD1. The CDR3 length is 13 residues. V shed 6 bases and J 7 bases; nucleotides not matched to a gene: 8. In germline, CDR1 is SNHLY, CDR2 FYNNEI. The CDR3: CASRTTGVVGYTF. The CDR3 DNA reads TGTGCCAGCAGGACAACAGGGGTGGTTGGCTACACCTTC.

The chain recombines TRBV4-1 with TRBJ1-2; D is unresolved. The CDR3 extends over 15 amino acids. Per germline, CDR1 MGHRA and CDR2 YSYEKL. V was pared by 4 bases and J by 3 bases, with 15 bases between. Here the CDR3 reads CASSPGGGFDYGYTF. In DNA, the CDR3 is TGCGCCAGCAGCCCTGGCGGAGGGTTCGACTATGGCTACACCTTC.

The chain links TRBV10-3 to TRBJ2-5; the match to TRBD2 covers 8 bases. Losses at the gene ends were 7 bases for V and 4 bases for J; bases not matched to a gene: 8. The CDR3 has 14 amino acids. Germline loops: CDR1 ENHRY, CDR2 SYGVKD. CDR3 sequence: CAIKSAGAGETQYF. For the CDR3, the DNA is TGTGCCATCAAATCAGCGGGGGCGGGAGAGACCCAGTACTTC.

This chain links TRBV19 with TRBJ2-1, with 10 bases fitting TRBD2. The CDR3 extends over 15 amino acids. The V gene's germline CDR1 is LNHDA and CDR2 SQIVND (reference sequence). The V segment lost 3 bases and the J segment 12 bases; nucleotides outside the gene matches: 11. The chain's CDR3 is CASSIRGAGGSVQFF. Here the CDR3 DNA reads TGTGCCAGTAGTATCCGGGGAGCGGGAGGGTCGGTGCAGTTCTTC.

The rearrangement links TRBV2 to TRBJ1-5; 9 positions agree with TRBD1. The CDR3 has 15 residues. After removal of 8 bases from V and 3 bases from J, the junction contained 8 bases not matched to a gene. Germline assignment: CDR1 SNHLY and CDR2 FYNNEI. CDR3: CASAGQGRDNQPQHF. CDR3 in DNA: TGTGCCAGCGCGGGACAGGGAAGGGACAATCAGCCCCAGCATTTT.

The rearrangement joins TRBV20-1 to TRBJ2-5; the D is unclear. The CDR3 has 13 residues. V gave up 3 bases and J gave up 0 bases, with 8 bases separating them. CDR1 and CDR2 from the germline V gene are DFQATT and SNEGSKA (reference sequence). This CDR3 is CSASNAYQETQYF. The CDR3 nucleotides read TGCAGTGCTAGTAACGCGTACCAAGAGACCCAGTACTTC.

This chain's CDR3 is CASSITPSGGARNTEAFF. In DNA form, the CDR3 reads TGTGCCAGTAGTATAACCCCCTCAGGGGGCGCGAGGAACACTGAAGCTTTCTTT. The chain links TRBV19 to TRBJ1-1, with 8 bases aligning to TRBD1. In germline, CDR1 is LNHDA, CDR2 SQIVND (reference sequence). The J segment lost 1 base and the V segment lost 2 bases, leaving 12 bases of the junction unmatched. The CDR3 is made up of 18 amino acids.

The rearrangement joins TRBV5-1 to TRBJ1-2; 10 bases align to TRBD1. Germline trimming cut 5 bases from V and 7 bases from J; bases unmatched to any gene: 5. Germline loops: CDR1 SGHRS, CDR2 YFSETQ. The CDR3 has 13 amino acids. The CDR3, as DNA: TGCGCCAGCAGGTCCGGGACAGGGGTTGGCTACACCTTC. Translated, it gives CASRSGTGVGYTF.

This clone occurred once. As DNA, the CDR3 is TGTGCCAGCAATAGCAGAACCTCTGGGGCCAACGTCCTGACTTTC. This encodes CASNSRTSGANVLTF. V and J are TRBV6-5 and TRBJ2-6; D gene unclear. Per the germline V gene, CDR1 is MNHEY and CDR2 is SVGAGI. This CDR3 spans 15 amino acids. Trimming shortened V by 7 bases and J by 0 bases, and 10 bases separated the two germline ends.

V usage is TRBV18 and J usage is TRBJ2-7; 7 bases are a match to TRBD2. The length of the CDR3 is 13 residues. V was clipped by 2 bases and J by 6 bases; unmatched bases: 4. The germline V gene has CDR1 KGHSH and CDR2 LQKENI. The CDR3 coding sequence is TGTGCCAGCTCACCAGGGGAGGGATTCGAGCAGTACTTC. As protein: CASSPGEGFEQYF.

The V gene is TRBV5-1, the J gene TRBJ2-7, with D perhaps TRBD2 (6 bases). The CDR3 is made up of 15 amino acids. Trimming pared 4 bases from V and 4 bases from J, leaving 18 bases between. Germline CDR1 is SGHRS and CDR2 is YFSETQ. Written as DNA, the CDR3 is TGCGCCAGCAGCCAAGCCACCCGGGACTCTTACGAGCAGTACTTC. As protein: CASSQATRDSYEQYF. Complete variable domain (other parts from reference TRBV5-1 and TRBJ2-7): KAGVTQTPRYLIKTRGQQVTLSCSPISGHRSVSWYQQTPGQGLQFLFEYFSETQRNKGNFPGRFSGRQFSNSRSEMNVSTLELGDSALYLCASSQATRDSYEQYFGPGTRLTVT.

The chain couples TRBV5-1 to TRBJ2-4; D unresolved. Germline V lookup: CDR1 SGHRS, CDR2 YFSETQ. V lost 0 bases and J lost 7, with 8 bases in between. CDR3 size: 13 residues. The CDR3 DNA reads as TGCGCCAGCAGCTTGGGACTCACGAACATTCAGTACTTC. It is translated as CASSLGLTNIQYF. Full variable domain (outside the CDR3, taken from reference TRBV5-1 and TRBJ2-4): KAGVTQTPRYLIKTRGQQVTLSCSPISGHRSVSWYQQTPGQGLQFLFEYFSETQRNKGNFPGRFSGRQFSNSRSEMNVSTLELGDSALYLCASSLGLTNIQYFGAGTRLSVL.

This clone has only a few counts. The chain carries TRBV5-1 and TRBJ1-4; D is possibly TRBD1 (5 bases). The CDR3 runs to 16 residues. Germline loops: CDR1 SGHRS, CDR2 YFSETQ. V gave up 4 bases and J gave up 0 bases, with 13 bases separating them. For the CDR3, the DNA is TGCGCCAGCAGCCGCGGGGACTTTGCAACTAATGAAAAACTGTTTTTT. This encodes CASSRGDFATNEKLFF.

The V call is TRBV3-1 (or the pseudogene TRBV3-2), the J call TRBJ1-2, with a possible D match to TRBD1 (6 bases). Trimming took 8 bases from V and 5 from J, leaving 15 bases between them. The CDR3 extends over 13 amino acids. Germline loops: CDR1 LGHDT, CDR2 YNNKEL (reference sequence). CDR3 coding DNA: TGTGCCAGCGCTCAGACAGGAACATATGGCTACACCTTC. Its protein product is CASAQTGTYGYTF.

In its sample, this clone was seen a few times. The chain links TRBV28 to TRBJ2-5, with TRBD1 as a possible D gene (5 bases). V lost 1 base and J 3 bases, leaving 18 bases between the germline ends. CDR3 length: 17 residues. Germline V gene data show CDR1 as MDHEN and CDR2 as SYDVKM. CDR3 nucleotide sequence: TGTGCCAGCAGTTTATCAGCAGATGGTCAGGACAAAGAGACCCAGTACTTC. This gives the protein CASSLSADGQDKETQYF. The variable domain in full, with the rest retrieved from reference TRBV28 and TRBJ2-5, is DVKVTQSSRYLVKRTGEKVFLECVQDMDHENMFWYRQDPGLGLRLIYFSYDVKMKEKGDIPEGYSVSREKKERFSLILESASTNQTSMYLCASSLSADGQDKETQYFGPGTRLLVL.

This rearrangement joins TRBV7-9 to TRBJ1-1; the D gene is possibly TRBD1 (5 bases). V dropped 4 bases and J dropped 3 bases, with 9 bases sitting between them. The CDR3 has 13 amino acids. Germline CDR1 reads SEHNR; CDR2 reads FQNEAQ (reference sequence). Written as DNA, the CDR3 is TGTGCCAGCAGCTCGGGGGTTCACACTGAAGCTTTCTTT. Translation gives CASSSGVHTEAFF.

CDR3: CATSGGGRGNQPQHF. In nucleotides, the CDR3 is TGTGCCACCAGTGGAGGGGGCAGGGGCAATCAGCCCCAGCATTTT. V usage is TRBV24-1 and J usage is TRBJ1-5, with 7 bases identical to TRBD1. The CDR3 spans 15 residues. The ends lost 5 bases at V and 2 bases at J; junction bases unmatched: 5. Germline loops: CDR1 KGHDR, CDR2 SFDVKD.

The chain joins TRBV3-1 (or the pseudogene TRBV3-2) to TRBJ1-5; no clear D gene. The CDR3 consists of 11 residues. CDR1 LGHDT and CDR2 YNNKEL come from the germline V gene (reference sequence). The V and J ends lost 1 base and 11 bases respectively, with 6 bases between them. The CDR3 here is CASSQGGAQHF. The CDR3 DNA is TGTGCCAGCAGCCAAGGGGGAGCCCAGCATTTT.

The CDR3, as DNA: TGTGCCTGGGACCGGGACAGGGGTTACGAGCAGTACTTC. It encodes CAWDRDRGYEQYF. The chain joins TRBV30 to TRBJ2-7; 10 bases agree with TRBD1. V was clipped by 5 bases and J by 4 bases; unmatched bases: 5. Germline V gene sequence: CDR1 GTSNPN, CDR2 SVGIG (reference sequence). This CDR3 has 13 amino acids.

This clone was picked up a small number of times. The chain uses TRBV27 and TRBJ1-5; 12 nucleotides agree with TRBD1. The V segment lost 6 bases and the J segment 6 bases; nucleotides outside the gene matches: 3. CDR3 size: 14 residues. Per germline, CDR1 MNHEY and CDR2 SMNVEV (reference sequence). CDR3 sequence: CASSRDRGLQPQHF. CDR3 sequence (DNA): TGTGCCAGCAGCCGGGACAGGGGGCTTCAGCCCCAGCATTTT.

J is TRBJ1-4 and V is TRBV5-5; no clear D gene. CDR1 SGHKS and CDR2 YYEKEE come from the germline V gene (reference sequence). The CDR3 totals 14 residues. The V gene lost 3 bases and the J gene lost 11 bases, with 17 bases spanning the gap. The CDR3 coding sequence is TGTGCCAGCAGCTCTACGGCAGGACTGGGCAAACTGTTTTTT. Translating gives CASSSTAGLGKLFF.

This CDR3 reads CASSRQVVGELFF. DNA of the CDR3: TGTGCCAGCAGCCGACAGGTTGTCGGGGAGCTGTTTTTT. The chain couples TRBV7-9 to TRBJ2-2; possibly TRBD1 for D (6 bases). The germline CDR1 and CDR2 sequences are SEHNR and FQNEAQ (reference sequence). The CDR3 runs 13 residues. V was cut by 5 bases and J by 7 bases, with 11 bases left in between.

The chain links TRBV7-2 to TRBJ2-5; TRBD2 might be the D (6 bases). The CDR3 is 15 amino acids. Deletions cut 3 bases from V and 4 bases from J, with 15 bases between. Germline CDR1 SGHTA, CDR2 FQGNSA. The CDR3 nucleotides are TGTGCCAGCAGCTTTCCGGGGGTTCAGCGAGAGACCCAGTACTTC. It translates to CASSFPGVQRETQYF. The full variable domain, in which reference TRBV7-2 and TRBJ2-5 provide the parts outside the CDR3, is GAGVSQSPSNKVTEKGKDVELRCDPISGHTALYWYRQSLGQGLEFLIYFQGNSAPDKSGLPSDRFSAERTGGSVSTLTIQRTQQEDSAVYLCASSFPGVQRETQYFGPGTRLLVL.

This chain joins TRBV30 and TRBJ1-1; weak D call: TRBD1 (5 bases). CDR1 GTSNPN and CDR2 SVGIG come from the germline V gene (reference sequence). Between the trimmed V and J ends, which lost 2 bases and 5 bases, there was a span of 15 bases. CDR3 length equals 14 residues. The CDR3 protein is CAWSSDSGRTEAFF. The CDR3 DNA sequence: TGTGCCTGGAGTTCCGACTCAGGGAGGACTGAAGCTTTCTTT.

The gene calls are TRBV3-1 (or the pseudogene TRBV3-2) and TRBJ1-2; D unclear. Looked up from germline, CDR1 is LGHDT and CDR2 is YNNKEL (reference sequence). Trimming removed 4 bases from V and 4 bases from J, with 13 bases in between. The CDR3 sequence is 14 residues long. The CDR3 reads CASSRDGIFYGYTF. DNA for the CDR3: TGTGCCAGCAGCCGAGACGGGATCTTCTATGGCTACACCTTC.

This clone was detected a few times. This chain links TRBV7-2 with TRBJ2-3, with D perhaps matching TRBD2 (5 bases). The V and J ends lost 6 bases and 0 bases respectively, with 10 bases between them. Germline CDR1 reads SGHTA; CDR2 reads FQGNSA. CDR3 length: 14 amino acids. The CDR3 protein is CASRIATSTDTQYF. Written as DNA, the CDR3 is TGTGCCAGCAGAATAGCGACTAGCACAGATACGCAGTATTTT. Full variable domain (outside the CDR3, taken from reference TRBV7-2 and TRBJ2-3): GAGVSQSPSNKVTEKGKDVELRCDPISGHTALYWYRQSLGQGLEFLIYFQGNSAPDKSGLPSDRFSAERTGGSVSTLTIQRTQQEDSAVYLCASRIATSTDTQYFGPGTRLTVL.

CDR3 sequence reads: CASSPGQGTNIQYF. For the CDR3, the DNA is TGCGCCAGCAGCCCGGGACAGGGGACAAACATTCAGTACTTC. This chain links TRBV5-1 with TRBJ2-4; 10 bases align to TRBD1. This CDR3 is built from 14 residues. Germline CDR1 SGHRS, CDR2 YFSETQ. Germline trimming cut 4 bases from V and 6 bases from J; bases unmatched to any gene: 4. Using reference TRBV5-1 and TRBJ2-4 for the parts outside the CDR3, the full variable domain is KAGVTQTPRYLIKTRGQQVTLSCSPISGHRSVSWYQQTPGQGLQFLFEYFSETQRNKGNFPGRFSGRQFSNSRSEMNVSTLELGDSALYLCASSPGQGTNIQYFGAGTRLSVL.

The V gene is TRBV4-1, the J gene TRBJ2-4, with D maybe TRBD2 (5 bases). The V gene's germline CDR1 is MGHRA and CDR2 YSYEKL. CDR3 length: 16 residues. The V gene lost 0 bases and the J gene lost 8 bases, with 17 bases spanning the gap. This chain's CDR3 is CASSQEIRGSRHIQYF. In DNA form, the CDR3 reads TGCGCCAGCAGCCAAGAGATCCGGGGTTCCCGTCACATTCAGTACTTC.